A selection of T cell receptor beta chains follows, all from one sample in a study of CD8 T cells in ankylosing spondylitis. TCRdb used MiXCR to reprocess the 5' RACE reads, holding one entry per CDR3 protein. The sample has approximately 400,000 distinct CDR3 sequences, roughly a quarter seen once. The sample consisted of blood, either unsorted or a sorted T cell fraction (not recorded which). These receptors were collected from a male donor with ankylosing spondylitis. The CDR3 runs from the conserved cysteine through the conserved F or W.

j_gene: TRBJ2-6; v_gene: TRBV5-1; CDR3aa: CASSAASGANVLTF
j_gene: TRBJ1-2; v_gene: TRBV24-1; CDR3aa: CATSDFRQNYGYTF
j_gene: TRBJ2-3; v_gene: TRBV7-9; CDR3aa: CASTSWRESTDTQYF
j_gene: TRBJ1-2; v_gene: TRBV5-1; CDR3aa: CASSPVRDRGGYTF
j_gene: TRBJ1-5; v_gene: TRBV3-1; CDR3aa: CASSQGDQRPQHF
j_gene: TRBJ1-2; v_gene: TRBV18; CDR3aa: CASSPGETGYTF
j_gene: TRBJ2-2; v_gene: TRBV20-1; CDR3aa: CSAPDRTSGLVGELFF
j_gene: TRBJ2-1; v_gene: TRBV9; CDR3aa: CASSVAGASYNEQFF
j_gene: TRBJ2-1; v_gene: TRBV5-1; CDR3aa: CASSPRTLMRGSYNEQFF
j_gene: TRBJ2-5; v_gene: TRBV7-9; CDR3aa: CASSLGGQGGETQYF
j_gene: TRBJ2-3; v_gene: TRBV12-3/TRBV12-4; CDR3aa: CASSFLGRTDTQYF
j_gene: TRBJ2-1; v_gene: TRBV5-1; CDR3aa: CASSLGQGAHNEQFF
j_gene: TRBJ2-1; v_gene: TRBV29-1; CDR3aa: CSGRDWRYNEQFF
j_gene: TRBJ2-1; v_gene: TRBV20-1; CDR3aa: CSASPLAGYNEQFF
j_gene: TRBJ2-1; v_gene: TRBV3-1; CDR3aa: CASSQGRLPLEQFF
j_gene: TRBJ2-1; v_gene: TRBV5-1; CDR3aa: CASSLASDPIYNEQFF
j_gene: TRBJ1-2; v_gene: TRBV2; CDR3aa: CASSSEGLDGYTF
j_gene: TRBJ2-1; v_gene: TRBV27; CDR3aa: CASSLGNYNEQFF
j_gene: TRBJ1-4; v_gene: TRBV7-9; CDR3aa: CASSLKGSPNEKLFF
j_gene: TRBJ1-5; v_gene: TRBV15; CDR3aa: CATKQGAQPQHF
j_gene: TRBJ1-4; v_gene: TRBV15; CDR3aa: CATSAGQGNEKLFF
j_gene: TRBJ2-5; v_gene: TRBV24-1; CDR3aa: CATSDPGLAEQETQYF
j_gene: TRBJ2-3; v_gene: TRBV14; CDR3aa: CASSQVGTPNWADTQYF
j_gene: TRBJ2-1; v_gene: TRBV12-3/TRBV12-4; CDR3aa: CASSPRGKNEQFF
j_gene: TRBJ1-2; v_gene: TRBV29-1; CDR3aa: CSVTKDLPGEGSANYGYTF
j_gene: TRBJ2-1; v_gene: TRBV3-1; CDR3aa: CASSHLGDEQFF
j_gene: TRBJ2-7; v_gene: TRBV20-1; CDR3aa: CSARGGDHEQYF
j_gene: TRBJ2-1; v_gene: TRBV3-1; CDR3aa: CASSQEWRGYEQFF
j_gene: TRBJ2-5; v_gene: TRBV7-2; CDR3aa: CASSSFNTQFQETQYF
j_gene: TRBJ1-1; v_gene: TRBV5-1; CDR3aa: CASRGAGGGGTEAFF
j_gene: TRBJ2-1; v_gene: TRBV7-8; CDR3aa: CASSLVAGAWGREQFF
j_gene: TRBJ2-1; v_gene: TRBV20-1; CDR3aa: CSASSGSGTGEQFF
j_gene: TRBJ2-2; v_gene: TRBV27; CDR3aa: CASSSNNLLGGTGELFF
j_gene: TRBJ2-3; v_gene: TRBV11-1; CDR3aa: CASSLGRGTSDSTDTQYF
j_gene: TRBJ1-2; v_gene: TRBV12-3/TRBV12-4; CDR3aa: CASTPGVANYGYTF
j_gene: TRBJ2-3; v_gene: TRBV24-1; CDR3aa: CATSGAGVLSAQYF
j_gene: TRBJ2-5; v_gene: TRBV9; CDR3aa: CASSVGGTEEETQYF
j_gene: TRBJ2-7; v_gene: TRBV7-9; CDR3aa: CASSSLAGGVHEQYF
j_gene: TRBJ2-2; v_gene: TRBV18; CDR3aa: CASSRGGGRNTGELFF
j_gene: TRBJ2-2; v_gene: TRBV5-1; CDR3aa: CASSLKRTANTGELFF
j_gene: TRBJ2-7; v_gene: TRBV5-1; CDR3aa: CASSSDRGMDYEQYF
j_gene: TRBJ2-1; v_gene: TRBV3-1; CDR3aa: CASRSRANEQFF
j_gene: TRBJ1-1; v_gene: TRBV11-2; CDR3aa: CASSLGGPYTEAFF
j_gene: TRBJ2-7; v_gene: TRBV2; CDR3aa: CASREGQGAQEQYF
j_gene: TRBJ2-7; v_gene: TRBV29-1; CDR3aa: CSVDRLGTSYEQYF
j_gene: TRBJ2-5; v_gene: TRBV7-2; CDR3aa: CASSLARGSETQYF
j_gene: TRBJ2-5; v_gene: TRBV24-1; CDR3aa: CATSDPRGQGSQETQYF
j_gene: TRBJ2-5; v_gene: TRBV29-1; CDR3aa: CSVKTGAGETQYF
j_gene: TRBJ2-3; v_gene: TRBV7-7; CDR3aa: CASSRVTSADTQYF
j_gene: TRBJ2-3; v_gene: TRBV9; CDR3aa: CASSLAGGLTDTQYF
j_gene: TRBJ2-1; v_gene: TRBV3-1; CDR3aa: CASSLLGTANNEQFF
j_gene: TRBJ2-3; v_gene: TRBV24-1; CDR3aa: CATSDRDTRRLAGTQYF
j_gene: TRBJ2-1; v_gene: TRBV11-2; CDR3aa: CASSLGETSGSIYNEQFF